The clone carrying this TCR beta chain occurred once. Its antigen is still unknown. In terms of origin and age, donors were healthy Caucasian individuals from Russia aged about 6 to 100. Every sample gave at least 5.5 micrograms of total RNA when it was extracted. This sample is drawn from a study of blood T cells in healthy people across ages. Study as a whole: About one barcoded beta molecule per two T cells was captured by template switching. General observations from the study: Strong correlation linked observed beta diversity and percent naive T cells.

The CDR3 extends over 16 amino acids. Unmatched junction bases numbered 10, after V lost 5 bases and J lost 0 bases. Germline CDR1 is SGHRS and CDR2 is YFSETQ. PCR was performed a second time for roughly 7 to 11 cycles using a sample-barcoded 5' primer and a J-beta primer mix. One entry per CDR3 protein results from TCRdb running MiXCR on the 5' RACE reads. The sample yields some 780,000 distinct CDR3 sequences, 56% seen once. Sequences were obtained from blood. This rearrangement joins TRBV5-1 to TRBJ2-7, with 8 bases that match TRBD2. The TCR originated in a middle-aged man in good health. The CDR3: CASSQTLAGSSYEQYF. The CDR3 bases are TGCGCCAGCAGTCAGACTCTAGCGGGCAGCTCCTACGAGCAGTACTTC.